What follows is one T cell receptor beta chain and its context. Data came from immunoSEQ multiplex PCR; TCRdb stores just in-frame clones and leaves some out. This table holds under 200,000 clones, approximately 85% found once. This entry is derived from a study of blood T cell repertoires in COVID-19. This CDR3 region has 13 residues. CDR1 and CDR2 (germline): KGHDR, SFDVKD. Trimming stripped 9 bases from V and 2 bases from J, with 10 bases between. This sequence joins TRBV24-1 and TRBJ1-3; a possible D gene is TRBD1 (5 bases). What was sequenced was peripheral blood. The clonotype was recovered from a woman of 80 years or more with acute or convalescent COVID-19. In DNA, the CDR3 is TGTGCCACCCAGGGATCTACTGGAAACACCATATATTTT. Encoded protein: CATQGSTGNTIYF.